The following is a T cell receptor (beta chain) sequence with its context. Using immunoSEQ multiplex PCR, the repertoire was profiled, and TCRdb retains in-frame clones only, with some absent. The sample lists more than 35,000 clones, about 90% seen once, with around 10% in the top ten. This record belongs to a study of T cell changes during pregnancy in multiple sclerosis. This CDR3 has 15 residues. The germline CDR1 and CDR2 sequences are SGHAT and FQDESV (reference sequence). Trimming removed 6 bases from V and 1 base from J, with 15 bases in between. The sequence was obtained from a female donor with multiple sclerosis, enrolled in a pregnancy study. V is TRBV11-1 and J is TRBJ2-5; perhaps TRBD2 as D (6 bases). Sequencing used CD8+ T cells from peripheral blood mononuclear cells, obtained after pregnancy. The CDR3: CASSGGGSPQETQYF. In nucleotides, the CDR3 is TGTGCCAGCAGTGGTGGGGGGTCACCCCAAGAGACCCAGTACTTC.